Following are 24 T cell receptor beta chains from one sample sequenced in a study of CD8+ T cells in alopecia areata. RNA extraction was followed by reverse transcription into cDNA, which acted as the sequencing template. The table came from immunoSEQ multiplex PCR; TCRdb's copy has only in-frame clones and leaves some out. The top ten clones hold around 4.2% of a sample with 200,000 to 250,000 clones, 55% to 70% of them seen once. The treatment denotes: oral pan-JAK inhibitor, 5-10 mg twice daily. Sequencing was performed on CD4+ T cells sorted from blood, taken at week 4, from a patient treated with tofacitinib. These receptors were obtained from a human donor with alopecia areata.

The chain has TRBV4-3 and TRBJ1-2; D is possibly TRBD1 (5 bases). Per germline, CDR1 LGHNA and CDR2 YSLEER. The CDR3 sequence is 15 residues long. The ends were cut back, 1 base at V and 0 bases at J, with 9 bases in the middle. Here the CDR3 reads CASSQGTPANYGYTF. DNA of the CDR3: TGCGCCAGCAGCCAAGGGACACCGGCTAACTATGGCTACACCTTC.

The V and J genes are TRBV11-1 and TRBJ2-1; D possibly corresponds to TRBD2 (5 bases). V lost 5 bases to trimming and J lost 12 bases, with 20 bases between them. CDR1 is SGHAT, CDR2 FQDESV, per germline (reference sequence). This CDR3 region has 14 residues. CDR3 in amino acids: CASSPTRATTVQFF. CDR3 coding DNA: TGTGCCAGCAGCCCTACTAGGGCTACGACCGTGCAGTTCTTC.

This clone was observed once. The V call is TRBV15, the J call TRBJ2-5; D not certain. Trimming stripped 6 bases from V and 5 bases from J, with 16 bases between. Germline CDR1 LNHNV, CDR2 YYDKDF (reference sequence). This CDR3 contains 14 residues. CDR3 DNA: TGTGCCACCAGGCCCAATGACGGCTGGGAGACCCAGTACTTC. Translated: CATRPNDGWETQYF.

Only a few counts were recorded for this clone. V and J are TRBV29-1 and TRBJ2-2; a possible D gene is TRBD1 (5 bases). CDR3 size: 13 residues. CDR1 is SQVTM and CDR2 is ANQGSEA in the germline V gene. The V end was cut by 8 bases, the J end by 1 base, with 11 bases between. CDR3 region: CSYRTLNTGELFF. CDR3 coding DNA: TGCAGCTACAGGACGTTGAACACCGGGGAGCTGTTTTTT.

V usage is TRBV9 and J usage is TRBJ1-6; D unresolved. Germline CDR1 and CDR2: SGDLS and YYNGEE. Trimming removed 0 bases at V and 7 bases at J, with 17 bases between. The CDR3 runs to 17 residues. In DNA form, the CDR3 reads TGTGCCAGCAGCGTAGGGGGTCCTGGGGAGGGAAATTCACCCCTCCACTTT. Its protein product is CASSVGGPGEGNSPLHF. The entire variable domain, with the rest obtained from reference TRBV9 and TRBJ1-6, is as follows: DSGVTQTPKHLITATGQRVTLRCSPRSGDLSVYWYQQSLDQGLQFLIQYYNGEERAKGNILERFSAQQFPDLHSELNLSSLELGDSALYFCASSVGGPGEGNSPLHFGNGTRLTVT.

This clone was recorded a few times. This chain joins TRBV7-9 and TRBJ1-1; TRBD1 agrees at 9 bases. The CDR3 is 14 residues long. The trim removed 5 bases at V and 1 base at J, leaving 2 bases unmatched. CDR1 and CDR2 (germline): SEHNR, FQNEAQ (reference sequence). The DNA of the CDR3 is TGTGCCAGCAGCCCGGGACAGGGGAACACTGAAGCTTTCTTT. Translation: CASSPGQGNTEAFF.

The V and J genes are TRBV5-4 and TRBJ1-1; D call uncertain. The CDR3 has 13 residues. The V end was cut by 3 bases, the J end by 4 bases, with 10 bases between. The germline CDR1 and CDR2 sequences are SGHNT and YYREEE (reference sequence). DNA for the CDR3: TGTGCCAGCAGCTCCCAGCAAGCCACTGAAGCTTTCTTT. Its translation: CASSSQQATEAFF. The whole variable domain, filled in from reference TRBV5-4 and TRBJ1-1, reads ETGVTQSPTHLIKTRGQQVTLRCSSQSGHNTVSWYQQALGQGPQFIFQYYREEENGRGNFPPRFSGLQFPNYSSELNVNALELDDSALYLCASSSQQATEAFFGQGTRLTVV.

V is TRBV2 and J is TRBJ1-2; D remains ambiguous. In germline, CDR1 is SNHLY, CDR2 FYNNEI. V lost 2 bases to trimming and J lost 8 bases, with 12 bases between them. The length of the CDR3 is 13 residues. The CDR3 loop reads CASSELREAGYTF. CDR3 nucleotides: TGTGCCAGCAGTGAACTAAGGGAGGCGGGCTACACCTTC.

The chain carries TRBV9 and TRBJ1-4, with a possible D match to TRBD1 (5 bases). The CDR3 extends over 15 amino acids. V was shortened by 4 bases and J by 6 bases, with 16 bases between the two germline ends. The V gene's germline CDR1 is SGDLS and CDR2 YYNGEE. Here the CDR3 reads CASSPSAGHDEKLFF. CDR3 nucleotides: TGTGCCAGCAGCCCCTCGGCGGGGCACGATGAAAAACTGTTTTTT.

The genes are TRBV5-4 and TRBJ1-1, with D possibly TRBD1 on 6 matching bases. The CDR3 spans 13 residues. The germline CDR1 and CDR2 sequences are SGHNT and YYREEE (reference sequence). The germline V and J ends were trimmed by 4 bases and 2 bases, with 9 bases remaining between them. This CDR3 is CASSRDTNTEAFF. In nucleotides, the CDR3 is TGTGCCAGCAGCCGGGACACTAACACTGAAGCTTTCTTT. The complete variable domain, with remaining parts taken from reference TRBV5-4 and TRBJ1-1, reads ETGVTQSPTHLIKTRGQQVTLRCSSQSGHNTVSWYQQALGQGPQFIFQYYREEENGRGNFPPRFSGLQFPNYSSELNVNALELDDSALYLCASSRDTNTEAFFGQGTRLTVV.

CDR3 DNA sequence: TGCGCCAGCAGTACCGGGACAACGGAGTTCTTC. This translates into CASSTGTTEFF. The rearrangement uses TRBV10-1 and TRBJ2-1; tentatively, D is TRBD1 (6 bases). The CDR3 is made up of 11 amino acids. The V end lost 5 bases, the J end lost 14 bases, and 13 bases lay between the germline ends. Germline-derived CDR1 and CDR2 are WNHNN and SYGVQD (reference sequence).

This chain joins TRBV14 and TRBJ1-6; D ambiguous. V was shortened by 0 bases and J by 9 bases, with 6 bases between the two germline ends. Germline V gene lookup returns CDR1 SGHDN and CDR2 FVKESK. This CDR3 is built from 13 residues. The DNA of the CDR3 is TGTGCCAGCAGCCAAGACGATTTTTCACCCCTCCACTTT. It is translated as CASSQDDFSPLHF.

This clone was counted only a few times. The V gene is TRBV27, the J gene TRBJ2-5; a weak D match, TRBD1 (6 bases). The V gene lost 0 bases and the J gene lost 5 bases, with 10 bases spanning the gap. This CDR3 region has 14 residues. The germline V gene encodes CDR1 MNHEY and CDR2 SMNVEV (reference sequence). The CDR3 loop is CASSLSGHMETQYF. CDR3 DNA sequence: TGTGCCAGCAGTTTATCGGGACATATGGAGACCCAGTACTTC.

The V and J genes are TRBV30 and TRBJ2-7; 8 bases agree with TRBD1. The length of the CDR3 is 12 residues. Germline assignment: CDR1 GTSNPN and CDR2 SVGIG (reference sequence). V lost 6 bases, J lost 5 bases, and 6 bases stayed unmatched. CDR3 protein: CACGQGGHEQYF. The CDR3 region has the DNA TGTGCCTGCGGACAGGGCGGCCACGAGCAGTACTTC.

This clone was seen a few times. This CDR3 is also generated by other DNA sequences in the sample. The chain couples TRBV10-3 to TRBJ2-7; no definite D call. Trimming removed 3 bases from V and 3 bases from J, with 6 bases in between. Germline values: CDR1 ENHRY, CDR2 SYGVKD. This CDR3 has 12 amino acids. In nucleotides, the CDR3 is TGTGCCATCAGTGAATCCAGCTACGAGCAGTACTTC. It yields the protein CAISESSYEQYF.

The rearrangement joins TRBV5-1 to TRBJ1-1; D not certain. Trimming shortened V by 4 bases and J by 1 base, and 11 bases separated the two germline ends. Germline loops: CDR1 SGHRS, CDR2 YFSETQ. The CDR3 is made up of 14 amino acids. The CDR3 loop reads CASSLPIGNTEAFF. DNA for the CDR3: TGCGCCAGCAGCCTGCCTATAGGGAACACTGAAGCTTTCTTT. Together with reference TRBV5-1 and TRBJ1-1, the CDR3 gives the full variable domain: KAGVTQTPRYLIKTRGQQVTLSCSPISGHRSVSWYQQTPGQGLQFLFEYFSETQRNKGNFPGRFSGRQFSNSRSEMNVSTLELGDSALYLCASSLPIGNTEAFFGQGTRLTVV.

The V gene is TRBV30, the J gene TRBJ1-1, with D unclear. V was clipped by 3 bases and J by 5 bases, with 16 bases between them. The CDR3 spans 14 residues. The germline CDR1 and CDR2 sequences are GTSNPN and SVGIG (reference sequence). CDR3 protein: CAWRPRGGGTEAFF. CDR3 nucleotide sequence: TGTGCCTGGAGGCCCCGAGGAGGAGGGACTGAAGCTTTCTTT.

This chain links TRBV5-4 with TRBJ2-2; 8 nucleotides line up with TRBD2. In germline, CDR1 is SGHNT, CDR2 YYREEE (reference sequence). The trim removed 4 bases at V and 7 bases at J, leaving 15 bases unmatched. The CDR3 contains 17 residues. CDR3: CASSRGSGESGGGELFF. CDR3 nucleotides: TGTGCCAGCAGCCGGGGTAGCGGGGAGTCGGGAGGCGGGGAGCTGTTTTTT.

The chain has TRBV5-1 and TRBJ2-7; 13 bases agree with TRBD2. The ends lost 3 bases at V and 7 bases at J; junction bases unmatched: 13. CDR3 length equals 17 residues. Germline lookup yields CDR1 SGHRS and CDR2 YFSETQ. The CDR3 DNA reads TGCGCCAGCAGCTGGCGATCCGGGACTAGCGGGGTTGGAGAGCAGTACTTC. The encoded protein is CASSWRSGTSGVGEQYF.

V gene TRBV6-5 combines with J gene TRBJ2-5; tentative D call: TRBD2 (5 bases). CDR3 length equals 15 residues. V lost 2 bases to trimming and J lost 1 base, with 11 bases between them. From germline, CDR1 is MNHEY and CDR2 SVGAGI. CDR3 residues: CASSYRLSGQETQYF. The CDR3 DNA reads TGTGCCAGCAGTTACCGGCTCAGCGGCCAAGAGACCCAGTACTTC.

CDR3 coding DNA: TGTGCCAGCAGCTTATCGGGTTACGAGCAGTACTTC. It encodes CASSLSGYEQYF. The chain links TRBV7-9 to TRBJ2-7, with unresolved D. Germline V gene lookup returns CDR1 SEHNR and CDR2 FQNEAQ (reference sequence). The CDR3 consists of 12 residues. The V end was cut by 2 bases, the J end by 4 bases, with 6 bases between.

This clone was detected only a few times. The V gene is TRBV2, the J gene TRBJ2-7; D not resolved. Germline values: CDR1 SNHLY, CDR2 FYNNEI. V shed 1 base and J shed 7 bases, with 11 bases lying between them. CDR3 length: 13 residues. The CDR3 loop is CASSEGTVGEQYF. The CDR3 nucleotides read TGTGCCAGCAGTGAAGGGACCGTTGGGGAGCAGTACTTC.

The CDR3: CASSLREEKLFF. CDR3 nucleotide sequence: TGTGCCAGCAGCCTACGCGAAGAAAAACTGTTTTTT. The chain combines TRBV6-6 with TRBJ1-4; D call uncertain. V lost 6 bases and J 8 bases, leaving 10 bases between the germline ends. From germline, CDR1 is MNHNY and CDR2 SVGAGI (reference sequence). This CDR3 spans 12 amino acids.

Concerning this clone: Additional DNA sequences in this sample encode the identical CDR3. The chain links TRBV15 to TRBJ1-2; no firm D call. Deletions cut 1 base from V and 5 bases from J, with 5 bases between. Germline V gene data show CDR1 as LNHNV and CDR2 as YYDKDF (reference sequence). This CDR3 is 12 amino acids long. The CDR3 bases are TGTGCCACCAGCAGAGCGGGGTATGGCTACACCTTC. It translates to CATSRAGYGYTF.